This record looks at one T cell receptor beta chain sequence and its context. The antigen remains undetermined. Germline loops: CDR1 DFQATT, CDR2 SNEGSKA (reference sequence). The CDR3 length is 12 residues. V was shortened by 2 bases and J by 4 bases, with 6 bases between the two germline ends. This record comes from a study of CD8 T cells in ankylosing spondylitis. Study-level findings and limits: Ankylosing spondylitis blood seemed to carry a telltale TCR beta motif made of under ten highly homologous variants.

One entry per CDR3 protein, called by TCRdb with MiXCR from the 5' RACE reads. The sample includes 350,000 to 550,000 distinct CDR3 sequences, roughly a quarter seen only once; the top ten take roughly 0.8%. The clonotype was recovered from a male donor with ankylosing spondylitis. The specimen was blood, either unsorted or a sorted T cell fraction (not recorded which). The V and J genes are TRBV20-1 and TRBJ2-1; no firm D call. CDR3 protein: CSARPAYNEQFF. In DNA form, the CDR3 reads TGCAGTGCTAGACCTGCGTACAATGAGCAGTTCTTC.